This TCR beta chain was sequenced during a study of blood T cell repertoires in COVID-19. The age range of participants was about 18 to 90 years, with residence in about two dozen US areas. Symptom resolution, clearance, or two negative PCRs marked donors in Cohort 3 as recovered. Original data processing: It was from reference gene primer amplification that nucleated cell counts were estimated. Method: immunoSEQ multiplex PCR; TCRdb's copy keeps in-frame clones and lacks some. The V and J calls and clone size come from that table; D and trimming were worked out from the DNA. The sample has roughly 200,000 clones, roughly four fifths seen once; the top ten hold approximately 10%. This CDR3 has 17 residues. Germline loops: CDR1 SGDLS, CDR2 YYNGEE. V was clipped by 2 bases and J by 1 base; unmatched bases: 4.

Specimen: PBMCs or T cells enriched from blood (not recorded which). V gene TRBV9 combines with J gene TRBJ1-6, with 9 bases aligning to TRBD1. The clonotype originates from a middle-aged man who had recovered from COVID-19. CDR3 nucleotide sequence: TGTGCCAGCAGCGTGGACAGGGGTTTTTCCTATAATTCACCCCTCCACTTT. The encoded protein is CASSVDRGFSYNSPLHF.